These 22 T cell receptor beta chains were sequenced from one sample in a study of cytotoxic CD8 clonotypes in ibrutinib-treated CLL. Using immunoSEQ multiplex PCR, the repertoire was profiled, and TCRdb retains in-frame clones only, with some absent. This sample has tens of thousands of clones, with around 78% found just once. Here the sequenced sample was PBMCs, taken after 24 months of ibrutinib treatment. These receptors came from a human donor with chronic lymphocytic leukemia.

The chain combines TRBV7-2 with TRBJ1-5, with D possibly TRBD1 on 5 matching bases. Germline assignment: CDR1 SGHTA and CDR2 FQGNSA. V lost 2 bases and J lost 11, with 16 bases in between. CDR3 length: 14 amino acids. The DNA of the CDR3 is TGTGCCAGCAGCTTAACCTTTCAGGGTAAGGCCCAGCATTTT. This translates into CASSLTFQGKAQHF. Full variable domain (remainder filled in from reference TRBV7-2 and TRBJ1-5): GAGVSQSPSNKVTEKGKDVELRCDPISGHTALYWYRQSLGQGLEFLIYFQGNSAPDKSGLPSDRFSAERTGGSVSTLTIQRTQQEDSAVYLCASSLTFQGKAQHFGDGTRLSIL.

The chain recombines TRBV9 with TRBJ2-7, with 7 bases that match TRBD2. The CDR3 has 15 residues. Germline V CDR1 and CDR2: SGDLS, YYNGEE. V was clipped by 0 bases and J by 7 bases; unmatched bases: 10. CDR3 amino acids: CASSVVGGATGEQYF. In DNA, the CDR3 is TGTGCCAGCAGCGTAGTGGGAGGGGCTACTGGGGAGCAGTACTTC.

V is TRBV5-4 and J is TRBJ2-7, with D possibly matching TRBD2 (6 bases). Germline CDR1 SGHNT, CDR2 YYREEE (reference sequence). This CDR3 region has 15 residues. V was pared by 4 bases and J by 7 bases, with 21 bases between. CDR3 in amino acids: CASSNRDSSLGEQYF. DNA for the CDR3: TGTGCCAGCAGCAATCGGGACTCCTCCCTGGGTGAGCAGTACTTC.

This chain uses TRBV18 with TRBJ2-1; D is unclear. V shed 1 base and J shed 6 bases, with 13 bases lying between them. Germline-derived CDR1 and CDR2 are KGHSH and LQKENI. The CDR3 runs to 15 residues. The DNA of the CDR3 is TGTGCCAGCTCACCACTGTCTCCCCAGAGCAATGAGCAGTTCTTC. The encoded protein is CASSPLSPQSNEQFF.

This clone appeared a few times. The gene calls are TRBV2 and TRBJ2-5; D is possibly TRBD2 (5 bases). From germline, CDR1 is SNHLY and CDR2 FYNNEI. This CDR3 has 16 residues. V gave up 6 bases and J gave up 4 bases, with 21 bases separating them. This chain's CDR3 is CASSSYPQFSGETQYF. CDR3 sequence (DNA): TGTGCCAGCAGCTCATATCCACAGTTCAGCGGAGAGACCCAGTACTTC.

A remark on this clone: An end of the junction differs from the germline gene, which may be a read error. The chain employs TRBV6-1 and TRBJ1-5; D gene ambiguous. Germline-derived CDR1 and CDR2 are MNHNS and SASEGT. The CDR3 consists of 13 residues. CDR3 region: CAISESVNQPQHF. Here the CDR3 DNA reads TGTGCCATCAGTGAGAGCGTAAATCAGCCCCAGCATTTT.

The chain combines TRBV4-3 with TRBJ2-3; 9 bases map to TRBD1. This CDR3 contains 17 residues. V dropped 0 bases and J dropped 3; count of bases not matched to a gene: 7. Germline CDR1 reads LGHNA; CDR2 reads YSLEER. The CDR3 sequence: CASSQDAGTGQTDTQYF. The DNA for the CDR3 is TGCGCCAGCAGCCAAGATGCCGGGACAGGGCAGACAGATACGCAGTATTTT.

The chain uses TRBV5-1 and TRBJ1-1, with 8 bases that match TRBD1. Trimming took 4 bases from V and 1 from J; bases not matched to a gene: 9. The CDR3 spans 16 residues. Germline assignment: CDR1 SGHRS and CDR2 YFSETQ. CDR3 sequence (DNA): TGCGCCAGCAGCAAAACACCCGGACAGGGGAACACTGAAGCTTTCTTT. This translates into CASSKTPGQGNTEAFF.

The chain carries TRBV5-6 and TRBJ2-7; a weak D match, TRBD2 (6 bases). CDR1 and CDR2 from the germline V gene are SGHDT and YYEEEE. The CDR3 loop spans 12 amino acids. V was pared by 5 bases and J by 4 bases, with 10 bases between. CDR3 nucleotide sequence: TGTGCCAGCAGATTCGGGGGTTACGAGCAGTACTTC. Encoded protein: CASRFGGYEQYF.

The rearrangement joins TRBV11-3 to TRBJ2-3, with no clear D. The germline V gene encodes CDR1 SGHNT and CDR2 YENEEA. The V end was cut by 0 bases, the J end by 8 bases, with 12 bases between. The CDR3 sequence is 14 residues long. Here the CDR3 reads CASSLDRPGGTQYF. CDR3 DNA: TGTGCCAGCAGCTTAGACCGACCCGGTGGTACGCAGTATTTT.

The chain joins TRBV2 to TRBJ2-1; 12 nucleotides agree with TRBD2. V lost 2 bases to trimming and J lost 2 bases; unmatched junction nucleotides: 4. This CDR3 region has 17 residues. Germline V lookup: CDR1 SNHLY, CDR2 FYNNEI. CDR3 nucleotide sequence: TGTGCCAGCAGTGAACTAGCGGGAGGGCCCCCCTACAATGAGCAGTTCTTC. It is translated as CASSELAGGPPYNEQFF. Complete variable domain (other parts from reference TRBV2 and TRBJ2-1): EPEVTQTPSHQVTQMGQEVILRCVPISNHLYFYWYRQILGQKVEFLVSFYNNEISEKSEIFDDQFSVERPDGSNFTLKIRSTKLEDSAMYFCASSELAGGPPYNEQFFGPGTRLTVL.

The chain has TRBV15 and TRBJ2-7; 9 bases are a match to TRBD2. The CDR3 is 15 amino acids. The V gene's germline CDR1 is LNHNV and CDR2 YYDKDF (reference sequence). V gave up 6 bases and J gave up 4 bases; unmatched junction bases: 10. CDR3 nucleotides: TGTGCCACCAGAAGTGGGCTAGCGGGACTATACGAGCAGTACTTC. Protein sequence: CATRSGLAGLYEQYF.

This clone was seen a handful of times. The V gene is TRBV2, the J gene TRBJ2-2, with 10 bases identical to TRBD1. Germline CDR1 and CDR2: SNHLY and FYNNEI. Trimming at V came to 8 bases and at J to 4 bases, leaving 7 bases not matched to a gene. The CDR3 consists of 15 residues. The CDR3 sequence is CASRRDRGGTGELFF. The CDR3, as DNA: TGTGCCAGCCGTCGGGACAGGGGAGGCACCGGGGAGCTGTTTTTT.

Ten or more counts support this clone. The chain is built from TRBV6-1 and TRBJ1-5, with 11 bases matching TRBD1. The ends lost 5 bases at V and 5 bases at J; junction bases unmatched: 5. This CDR3 contains 15 residues. CDR1 MNHNS and CDR2 SASEGT come from the germline V gene. For the CDR3, the DNA is TGTGCCAGCAGTTGGACAGGGGGCGTCGATCAGCCCCAGCATTTT. Translation gives CASSWTGGVDQPQHF.

This chain connects TRBV6-1 to TRBJ1-5; D gene uncertain. Germline V CDR1 and CDR2: MNHNS, SASEGT. Trimming left V 2 bases short and J 4 bases short, with 15 bases between. The CDR3 runs 16 residues. The CDR3 region is CASSESRGIRNQPQHF. CDR3 nucleotides: TGTGCCAGCAGTGAAAGTAGAGGGATACGAAATCAGCCCCAGCATTTT.

V usage is TRBV10-3 and J usage is TRBJ2-7, with TRBD1 as a possible D gene (5 bases). Germline V gene lookup returns CDR1 ENHRY and CDR2 SYGVKD. The CDR3 consists of 16 residues. The V end was cut by 5 bases, the J end by 4 bases, with 21 bases between. CDR3 nucleotide sequence: TGTGCCATCAGTACAGCCCAAGGACACCAATTTTACGAGCAGTACTTC. Translation gives CAISTAQGHQFYEQYF.

The sample holds a few counts of this clone. The chain uses TRBV28 and TRBJ1-1, with TRBD1 matching 9 bases. J gave up 3 bases and V 6 bases, and 5 bases lay outside the gene matches. CDR1 and CDR2 (germline): MDHEN, SYDVKM. The CDR3 contains 14 residues. This CDR3 reads CASRWDRVHTEAFF. The CDR3 DNA follows: TGTGCCAGCAGGTGGGACAGGGTCCACACTGAAGCTTTCTTT. The full variable domain, completed using reference TRBV28 and TRBJ1-1, is DVKVTQSSRYLVKRTGEKVFLECVQDMDHENMFWYRQDPGLGLRLIYFSYDVKMKEKGDIPEGYSVSREKKERFSLILESASTNQTSMYLCASRWDRVHTEAFFGQGTRLTVV.

The chain employs TRBV7-2 and TRBJ2-1, with D tentatively TRBD1 (5 bases). The CDR3 totals 13 residues. V was pared by 5 bases and J by 7 bases, with 12 bases between. Looked up from germline, CDR1 is SGHTA and CDR2 is FQGNSA. The CDR3 sequence is CASSRIRGNEQFF. The CDR3 DNA is TGTGCCAGCAGCCGGATTAGGGGTAATGAGCAGTTCTTC.

The gene calls are TRBV7-9 and TRBJ2-1, with 12 bases that match TRBD2. After removal of 0 bases from V and 10 bases from J, the junction contained 13 bases not matched to a gene. Germline V gives CDR1 SEHNR, CDR2 FQNEAQ (reference sequence). The CDR3 runs to 18 residues. The CDR3 DNA follows: TGTGCCAGCAGCTTAGCGGCCCAGCTAGCGGGAGGGCCTAAGGAGCAGTTCTTC. Translated, it gives CASSLAAQLAGGPKEQFF.

The chain links TRBV5-1 to TRBJ2-7; 9 bases are a match to TRBD2. The V and J ends lost 0 bases and 2 bases, in that order; junction bases with no gene match: 12. CDR1 is SGHRS and CDR2 is YFSETQ in the germline V gene. The CDR3 extends over 18 amino acids. DNA for the CDR3: TGCGCCAGCAGCTTGGCCGGGTCTAGCGGGAAGGCGGCCTACGAGCAGTACTTC. Translated: CASSLAGSSGKAAYEQYF.

The gene calls are TRBV15 and TRBJ2-5; D is undetermined. CDR3 length: 14 residues. Per the germline V gene, CDR1 is LNHNV and CDR2 is YYDKDF (reference sequence). The V end lost 1 base, the J end lost 0 bases, and 6 bases lay between the germline ends. The CDR3, as DNA: TGTGCCACCAGCAGAGCGGGCAACCAAGAGACCCAGTACTTC. Translation: CATSRAGNQETQYF.

The J gene is TRBJ2-2, the V gene TRBV19; TRBD1 or TRBD2 may be the D gene (5 bases each). The CDR3 spans 16 residues. The germline gives CDR1 LNHDA, CDR2 SQIVND (reference sequence). Trimming took 0 bases from V and 8 from J, leaving 16 bases between them. DNA of the CDR3: TGTGCCAGTAGTATAGACGGGACCCGAAGGAGAGGGGAGCTGTTTTTT. Translated, it gives CASSIDGTRRRGELFF.